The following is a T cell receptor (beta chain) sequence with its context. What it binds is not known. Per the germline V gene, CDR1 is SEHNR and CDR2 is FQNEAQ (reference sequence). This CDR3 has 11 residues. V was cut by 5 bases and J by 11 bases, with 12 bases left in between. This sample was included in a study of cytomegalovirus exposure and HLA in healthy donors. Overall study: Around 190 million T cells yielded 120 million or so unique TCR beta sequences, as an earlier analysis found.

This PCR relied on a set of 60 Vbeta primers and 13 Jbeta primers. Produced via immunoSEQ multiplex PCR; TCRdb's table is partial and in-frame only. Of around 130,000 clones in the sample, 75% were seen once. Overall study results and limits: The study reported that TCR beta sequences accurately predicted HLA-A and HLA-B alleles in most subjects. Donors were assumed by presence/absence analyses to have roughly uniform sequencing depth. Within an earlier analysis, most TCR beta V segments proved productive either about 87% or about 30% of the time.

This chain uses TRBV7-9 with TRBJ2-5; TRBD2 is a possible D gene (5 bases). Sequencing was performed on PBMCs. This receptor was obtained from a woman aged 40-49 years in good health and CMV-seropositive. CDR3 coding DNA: TGTGCCAGCAGCCGTAGTGGGGAGCAGTACTTC. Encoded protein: CASSRSGEQYF.